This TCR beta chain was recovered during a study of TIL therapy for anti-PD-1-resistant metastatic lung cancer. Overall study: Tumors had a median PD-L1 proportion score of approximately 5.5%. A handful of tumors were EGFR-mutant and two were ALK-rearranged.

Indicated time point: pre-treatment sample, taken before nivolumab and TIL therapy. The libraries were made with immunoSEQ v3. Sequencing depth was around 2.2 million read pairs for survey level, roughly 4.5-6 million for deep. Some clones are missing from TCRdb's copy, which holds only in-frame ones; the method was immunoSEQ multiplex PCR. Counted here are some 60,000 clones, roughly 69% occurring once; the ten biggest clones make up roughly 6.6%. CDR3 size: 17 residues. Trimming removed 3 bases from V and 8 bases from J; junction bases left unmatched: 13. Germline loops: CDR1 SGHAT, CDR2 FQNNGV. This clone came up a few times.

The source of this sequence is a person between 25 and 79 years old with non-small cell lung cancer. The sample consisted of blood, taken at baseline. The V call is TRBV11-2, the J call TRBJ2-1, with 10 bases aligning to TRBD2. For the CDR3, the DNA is TGTGCCAGCAGCTTGGGTGTTAAGCGGGGGGGTTTTGATGAGCAGTTCTTC. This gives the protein CASSLGVKRGGFDEQFF.